A single T cell receptor beta chain is shown here with its context. This record belongs to a study of T cell changes during pregnancy in multiple sclerosis. Germline CDR1 reads LGHNT; CDR2 reads FRNRAP. The CDR3 contains 13 residues. The ends lost 6 bases at V and 5 bases at J; junction bases unmatched: 4. The table came from immunoSEQ multiplex PCR; TCRdb's copy has only in-frame clones and leaves some out. In the table there are some 80,000 clones, approximately 90% of which are singletons. The rearrangement joins TRBV12-5 to TRBJ1-1; 9 nucleotides line up with TRBD1. Sequences were derived from peripheral blood, sampled in the first trimester of pregnancy. The receptor was isolated from a female donor with multiple sclerosis, enrolled in a pregnancy study. The CDR3 sequence: CASGVTGGTEAFF. In DNA form, the CDR3 reads TGTGCTAGTGGAGTGACAGGGGGTACTGAAGCTTTCTTT.